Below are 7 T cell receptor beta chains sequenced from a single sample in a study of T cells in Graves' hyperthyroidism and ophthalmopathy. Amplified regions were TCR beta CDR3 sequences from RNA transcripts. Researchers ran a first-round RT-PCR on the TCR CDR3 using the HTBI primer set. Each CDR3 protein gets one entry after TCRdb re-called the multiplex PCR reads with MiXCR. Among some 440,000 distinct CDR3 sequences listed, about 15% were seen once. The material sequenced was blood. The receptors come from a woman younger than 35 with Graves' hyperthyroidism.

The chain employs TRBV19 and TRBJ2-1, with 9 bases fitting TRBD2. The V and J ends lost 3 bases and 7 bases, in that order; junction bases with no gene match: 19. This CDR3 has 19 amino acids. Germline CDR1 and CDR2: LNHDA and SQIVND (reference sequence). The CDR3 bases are TGTGCCAGTAGTATGCACCTTTTGGGGGGACTAGCCGGGGGGAATGAGCAGTTCTTC. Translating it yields CASSMHLLGGLAGGNEQFF.

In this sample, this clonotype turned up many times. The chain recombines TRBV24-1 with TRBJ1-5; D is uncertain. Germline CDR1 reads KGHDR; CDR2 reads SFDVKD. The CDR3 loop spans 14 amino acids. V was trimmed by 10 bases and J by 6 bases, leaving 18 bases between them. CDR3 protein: CATHGGNSFQPQHF. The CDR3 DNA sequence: TGTGCCACTCACGGTGGGAACAGCTTTCAGCCCCAGCATTTT.

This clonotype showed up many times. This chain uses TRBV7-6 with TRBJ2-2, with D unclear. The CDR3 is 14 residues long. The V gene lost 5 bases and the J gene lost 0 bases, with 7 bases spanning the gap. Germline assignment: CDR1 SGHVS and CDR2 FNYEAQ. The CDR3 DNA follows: TGTGCCAGCAGCCCCCGATCGAACACCGGGGAGCTGTTTTTT. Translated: CASSPRSNTGELFF. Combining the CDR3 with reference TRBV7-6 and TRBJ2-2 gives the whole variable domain GAGVSQSPRYKVTKRGQDVALRCDPISGHVSLYWYRQALGQGPEFLTYFNYEAQQDKSGLPNDRFSAERPEGSISTLTIQRTEQRDSAMYRCASSPRSNTGELFFGEGSRLTVL.

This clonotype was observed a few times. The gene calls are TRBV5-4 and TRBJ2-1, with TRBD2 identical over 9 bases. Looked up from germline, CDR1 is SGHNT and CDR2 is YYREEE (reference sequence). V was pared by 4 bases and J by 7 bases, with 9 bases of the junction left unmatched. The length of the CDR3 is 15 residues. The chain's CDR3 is CASSPIAGVWNEQFF. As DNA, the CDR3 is TGTGCCAGCAGCCCCATAGCGGGGGTATGGAATGAGCAGTTCTTC.

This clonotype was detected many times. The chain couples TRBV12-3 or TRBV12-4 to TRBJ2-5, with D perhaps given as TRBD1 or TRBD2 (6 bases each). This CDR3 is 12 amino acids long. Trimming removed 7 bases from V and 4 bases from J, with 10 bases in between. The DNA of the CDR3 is TGTGCCAGCACGGAGGGGGGAGAGACCCAGTACTTC. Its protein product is CASTEGGETQYF.

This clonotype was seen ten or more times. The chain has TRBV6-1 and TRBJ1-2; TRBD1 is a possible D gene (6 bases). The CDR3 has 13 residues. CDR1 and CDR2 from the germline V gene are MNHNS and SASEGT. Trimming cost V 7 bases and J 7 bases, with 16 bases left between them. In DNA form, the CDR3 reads TGTGCCAGCAAGGACAGCCGGTTGAGTGGCTACACCTTC. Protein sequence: CASKDSRLSGYTF.

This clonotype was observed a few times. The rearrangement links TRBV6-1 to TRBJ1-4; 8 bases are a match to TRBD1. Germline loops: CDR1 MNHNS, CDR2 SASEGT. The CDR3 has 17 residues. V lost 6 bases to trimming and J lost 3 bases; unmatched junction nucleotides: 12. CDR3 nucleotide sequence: TGTGCCAGCAGAAAAACAGGGGGAGGTATGGCTAATGAAAAACTGTTTTTT. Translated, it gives CASRKTGGGMANEKLFF.